This T cell receptor (beta chain) is drawn from a study of cytomegalovirus exposure and HLA in healthy donors. Findings and caveats of the study: Earlier results showed most TCR beta V segments being productive about 87% or about 30% of the time. Several of the most significant clusters appeared, in a later analysis, to be linked to common viral pathogens.

Germline CDR1 and CDR2: GTSNPN and SVGIG (reference sequence). The CDR3 has 15 amino acids. Trimming pared 1 base from V and 0 bases from J, leaving 10 bases between. In regard to this clone: Its antigen is still unknown.

Sampled while nominally healthy, donors likely had unrecorded immune exposures. PCR primers comprised 60 Vbeta and 13 Jbeta primers. Study processing details: As a later analysis found, there were 70 million to 80 million unique TCR beta chains, of which about 10 million were shared. Assay: immunoSEQ multiplex PCR; the TCRdb copy retains only in-frame clones and omits some. The V and J calls and clone size were taken over from that table, and D and trimming were inferred from the DNA. The table records 100,000 or so clones, around 75% of them present only once. The clonotype comes from a man between 35 and 55 years old in good health and CMV-seronegative. Specimen: PBMCs. The chain carries TRBV30 and TRBJ1-5; TRBD1 is a possible D gene (6 bases). CDR3 nucleotides: TGTGCCTGGAGTGAGGGGGTTTATAGCAATCAGCCCCAGCATTTT. It specifies CAWSEGVYSNQPQHF. Based on the CDR3 plus reference TRBV30 and TRBJ1-5, the full variable domain is SQTIHQWPATLVQPVGSPLSLECTVEGTSNPNLYWYRQAAGRGLQLLFYSVGIGQISSEVPQNLSASRPQDRQFILSSKKLLLSDSGFYLCAWSEGVYSNQPQHFGDGTRLSIL.